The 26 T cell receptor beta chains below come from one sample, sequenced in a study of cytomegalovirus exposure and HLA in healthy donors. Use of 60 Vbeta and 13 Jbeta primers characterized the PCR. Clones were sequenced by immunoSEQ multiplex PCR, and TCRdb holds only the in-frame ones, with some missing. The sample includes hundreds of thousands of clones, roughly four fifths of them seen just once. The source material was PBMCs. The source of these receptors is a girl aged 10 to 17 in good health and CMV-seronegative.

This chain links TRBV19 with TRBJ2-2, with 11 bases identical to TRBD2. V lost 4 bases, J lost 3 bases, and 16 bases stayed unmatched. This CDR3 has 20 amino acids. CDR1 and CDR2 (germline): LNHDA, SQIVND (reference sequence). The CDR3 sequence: CASSTKYKSLAGVDTGELFF. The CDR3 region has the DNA TGTGCCAGTAGTACAAAATACAAATCACTAGCGGGAGTAGACACCGGGGAGCTGTTTTTT.

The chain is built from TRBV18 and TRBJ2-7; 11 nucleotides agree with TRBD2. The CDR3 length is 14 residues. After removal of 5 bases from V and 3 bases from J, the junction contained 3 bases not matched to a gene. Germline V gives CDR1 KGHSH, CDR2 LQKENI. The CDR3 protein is CASSKGLADYEQYF. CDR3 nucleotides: TGTGCCAGCTCAAAGGGACTAGCGGACTACGAGCAGTACTTC. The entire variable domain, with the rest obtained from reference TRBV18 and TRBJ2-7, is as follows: NAGVMQNPRHLVRRRGQEARLRCSPMKGHSHVYWYRQLPEEGLKFMVYLQKENIIDESGMPKERFSAEFPKEGPSILRIQQVVRGDSAAYFCASSKGLADYEQYFGPGTRLTVT.

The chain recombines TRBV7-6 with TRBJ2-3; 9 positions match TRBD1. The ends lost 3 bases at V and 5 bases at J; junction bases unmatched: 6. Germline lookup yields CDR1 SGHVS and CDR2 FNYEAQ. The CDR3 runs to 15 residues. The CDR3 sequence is CASSLGQGGGDTQYF. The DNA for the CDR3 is TGTGCCAGCAGCTTGGGACAGGGAGGTGGAGATACGCAGTATTTT.

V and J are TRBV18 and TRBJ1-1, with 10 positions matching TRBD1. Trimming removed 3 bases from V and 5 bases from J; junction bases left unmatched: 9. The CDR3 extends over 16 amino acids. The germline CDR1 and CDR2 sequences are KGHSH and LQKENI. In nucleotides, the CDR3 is TGTGCCAGCTCACCCTCGGGACAGGGGATTAGAACTGAAGCTTTCTTT. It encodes CASSPSGQGIRTEAFF.

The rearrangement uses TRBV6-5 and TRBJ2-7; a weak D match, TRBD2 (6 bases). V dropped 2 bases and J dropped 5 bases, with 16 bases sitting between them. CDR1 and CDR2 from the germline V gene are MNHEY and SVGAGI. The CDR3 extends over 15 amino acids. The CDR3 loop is CASSYEGPGRHEQYF. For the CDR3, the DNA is TGTGCCAGCAGTTACGAGGGGCCAGGGAGGCACGAGCAGTACTTC.

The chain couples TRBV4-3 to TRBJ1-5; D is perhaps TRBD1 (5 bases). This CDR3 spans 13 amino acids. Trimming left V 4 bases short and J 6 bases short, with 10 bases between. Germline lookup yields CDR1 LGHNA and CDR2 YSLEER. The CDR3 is CASSPRGGQPQHF. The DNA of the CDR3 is TGCGCCAGCAGCCCCCGGGGGGGTCAGCCCCAGCATTTT.

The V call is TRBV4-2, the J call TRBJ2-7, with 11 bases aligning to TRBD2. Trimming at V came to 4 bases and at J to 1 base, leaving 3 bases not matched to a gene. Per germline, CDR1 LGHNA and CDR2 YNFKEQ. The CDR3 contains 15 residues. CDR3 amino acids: CASSRGTSGSYEQYF. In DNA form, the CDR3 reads TGTGCCAGCAGCCGGGGGACTAGCGGATCCTACGAGCAGTACTTC.

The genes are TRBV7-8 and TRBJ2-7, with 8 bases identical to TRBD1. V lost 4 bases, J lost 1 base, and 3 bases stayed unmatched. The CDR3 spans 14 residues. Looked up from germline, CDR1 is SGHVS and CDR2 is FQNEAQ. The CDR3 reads CASSSGTGSYEQYF. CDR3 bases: TGTGCCAGCAGCTCGGGGACAGGTTCCTACGAGCAGTACTTC.

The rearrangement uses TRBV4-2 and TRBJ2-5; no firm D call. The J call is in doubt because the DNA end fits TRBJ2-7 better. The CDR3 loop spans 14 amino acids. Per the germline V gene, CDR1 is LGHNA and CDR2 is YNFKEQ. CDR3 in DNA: TGTGCCAGCAGCCAAGATGCGTCCCGCTACGAGCAGTACTTC. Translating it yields CASSQDASRYEQYF.

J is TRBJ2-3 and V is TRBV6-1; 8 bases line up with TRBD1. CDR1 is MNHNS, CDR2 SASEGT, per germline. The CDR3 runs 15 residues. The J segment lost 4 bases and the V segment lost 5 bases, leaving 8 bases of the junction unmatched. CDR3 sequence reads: CASSPGQGSPDTQYF. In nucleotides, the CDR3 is TGTGCCAGCAGTCCCGGACAGGGAAGTCCAGATACGCAGTATTTT.

CDR3 DNA: TGTGCCAGCAGCTTAGAGTGGACAGGGTTGGGTGGCTACACCTTC. Encoded protein: CASSLEWTGLGGYTF. This chain uses TRBV7-2 with TRBJ1-2, with 8 bases that match TRBD1. The CDR3 contains 15 residues. The germline V gene encodes CDR1 SGHTA and CDR2 FQGNSA. Unmatched junction bases numbered 8, after V lost 1 base and J lost 7 bases.

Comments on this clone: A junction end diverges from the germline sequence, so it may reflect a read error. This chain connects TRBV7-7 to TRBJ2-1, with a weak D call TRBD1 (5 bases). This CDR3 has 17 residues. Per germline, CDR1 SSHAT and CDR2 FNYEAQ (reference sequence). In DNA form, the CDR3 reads TGTGCTAGCAGCTTAAAAGGGCAGGGCGACCCCTACAATGAGCAGTTCTTC. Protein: CASSLKGQGDPYNEQFF.

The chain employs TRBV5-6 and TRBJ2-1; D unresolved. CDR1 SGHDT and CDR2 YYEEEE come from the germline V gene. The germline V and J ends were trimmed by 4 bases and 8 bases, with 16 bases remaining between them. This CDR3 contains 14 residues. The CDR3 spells CASSATGGLDEQFF. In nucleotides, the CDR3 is TGTGCCAGCAGCGCCACCGGTGGTCTCGATGAGCAGTTCTTC.

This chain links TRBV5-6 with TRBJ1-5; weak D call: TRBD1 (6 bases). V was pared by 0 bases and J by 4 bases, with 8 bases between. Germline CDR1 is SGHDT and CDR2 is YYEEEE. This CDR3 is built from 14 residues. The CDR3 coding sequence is TGTGCCAGCAGCTTGGGGGACACTAATCAGCCCCAGCATTTT. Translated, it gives CASSLGDTNQPQHF.

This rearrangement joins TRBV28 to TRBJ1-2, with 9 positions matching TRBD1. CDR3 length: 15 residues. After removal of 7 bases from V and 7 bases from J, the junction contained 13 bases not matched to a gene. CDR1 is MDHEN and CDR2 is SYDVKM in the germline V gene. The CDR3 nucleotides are TGTGCCAGCACGCGAGGCGGGACAGGGTCCTTTGGCTACACCTTC. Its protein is CASTRGGTGSFGYTF.

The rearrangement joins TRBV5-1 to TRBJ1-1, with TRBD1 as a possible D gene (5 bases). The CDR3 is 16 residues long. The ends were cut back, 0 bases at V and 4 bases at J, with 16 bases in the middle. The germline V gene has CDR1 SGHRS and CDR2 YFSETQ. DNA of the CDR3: TGCGCCAGCAGCTTGGAGGGGAGGGCGGGAAGCACTGAAGCTTTCTTT. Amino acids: CASSLEGRAGSTEAFF.

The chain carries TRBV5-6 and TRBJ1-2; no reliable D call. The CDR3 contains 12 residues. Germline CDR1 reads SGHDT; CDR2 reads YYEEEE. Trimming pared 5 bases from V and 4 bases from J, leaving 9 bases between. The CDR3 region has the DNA TGTGCCAGCAGGCCTTTCGGCTATGGCTACACCTTC. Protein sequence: CASRPFGYGYTF.

CDR3 sequence (DNA): TGTGCCAGCAGCCAACCCGGGACAGCTGGTTCCTACTGGGGAGGCTACACCTTC. It is translated as CASSQPGTAGSYWGGYTF. V is TRBV4-2 and J is TRBJ1-2; 7 nucleotides match TRBD1. Germline loops: CDR1 LGHNA, CDR2 YNFKEQ. The CDR3 runs 18 residues. Trimming cost V 2 bases and J 8 bases; bases outside gene matches: 20.

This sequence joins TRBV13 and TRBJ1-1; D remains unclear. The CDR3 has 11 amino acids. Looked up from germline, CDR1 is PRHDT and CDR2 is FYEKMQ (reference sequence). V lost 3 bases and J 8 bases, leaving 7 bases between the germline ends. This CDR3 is CASSLAAEAFF. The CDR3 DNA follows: TGTGCCAGCAGCTTGGCGGCGGAAGCTTTCTTT.

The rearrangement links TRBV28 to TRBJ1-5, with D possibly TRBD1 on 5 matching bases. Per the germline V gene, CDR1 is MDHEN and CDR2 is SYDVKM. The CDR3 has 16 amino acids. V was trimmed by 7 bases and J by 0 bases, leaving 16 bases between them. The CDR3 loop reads CASIRGEYYSNQPQHF. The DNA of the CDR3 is TGTGCCAGCATCCGGGGGGAGTACTATAGCAATCAGCCCCAGCATTTT.

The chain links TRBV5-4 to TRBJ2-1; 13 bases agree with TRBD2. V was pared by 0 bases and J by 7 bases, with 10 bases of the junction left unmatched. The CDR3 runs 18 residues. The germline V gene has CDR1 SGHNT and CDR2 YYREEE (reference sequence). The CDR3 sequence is CASSLGIFGLAGVNEQFF. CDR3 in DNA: TGTGCCAGCAGCTTGGGGATATTTGGACTAGCGGGAGTAAATGAGCAGTTCTTC.

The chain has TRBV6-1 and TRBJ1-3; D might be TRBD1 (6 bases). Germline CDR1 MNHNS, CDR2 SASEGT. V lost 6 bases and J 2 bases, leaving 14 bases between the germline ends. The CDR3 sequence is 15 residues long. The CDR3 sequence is CASRTIRGTGNTIYF. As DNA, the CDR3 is TGTGCCAGCAGGACTATTAGGGGGACTGGAAACACCATATATTTT.

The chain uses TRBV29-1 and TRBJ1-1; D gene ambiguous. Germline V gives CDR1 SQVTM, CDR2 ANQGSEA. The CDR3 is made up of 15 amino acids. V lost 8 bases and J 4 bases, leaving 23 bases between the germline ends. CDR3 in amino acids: CSIGRTKATGTEAFF. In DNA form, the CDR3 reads TGCAGCATAGGACGGACTAAGGCTACGGGCACTGAAGCTTTCTTT.

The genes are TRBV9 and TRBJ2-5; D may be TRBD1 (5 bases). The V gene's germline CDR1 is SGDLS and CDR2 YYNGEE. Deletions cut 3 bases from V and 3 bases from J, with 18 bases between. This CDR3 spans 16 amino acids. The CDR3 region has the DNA TGTGCCAGCAGCGCCTTAGAACAGGACCCTAAAGAGACCCAGTACTTC. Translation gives CASSALEQDPKETQYF.

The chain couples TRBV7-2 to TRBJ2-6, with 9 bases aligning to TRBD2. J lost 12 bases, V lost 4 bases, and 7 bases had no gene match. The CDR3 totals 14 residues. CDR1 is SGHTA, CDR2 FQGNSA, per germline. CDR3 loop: CASSSLAGEVVLTF. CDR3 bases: TGTGCCAGCAGCTCGTTAGCGGGGGAAGTCGTCCTGACTTTC. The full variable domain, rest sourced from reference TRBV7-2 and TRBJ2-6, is GAGVSQSPSNKVTEKGKDVELRCDPISGHTALYWYRQSLGQGLEFLIYFQGNSAPDKSGLPSDRFSAERTGGSVSTLTIQRTQQEDSAVYLCASSSLAGEVVLTFGAGSRLTVL.

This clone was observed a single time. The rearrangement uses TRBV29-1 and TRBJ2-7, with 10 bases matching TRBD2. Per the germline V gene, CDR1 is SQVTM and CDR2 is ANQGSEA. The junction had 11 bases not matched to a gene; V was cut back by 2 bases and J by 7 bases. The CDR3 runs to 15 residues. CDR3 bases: TGCAGCGTTGAATTTGGTAGCGGGAGGATCGGTGAGCAGTACTTC. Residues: CSVEFGSGRIGEQYF.